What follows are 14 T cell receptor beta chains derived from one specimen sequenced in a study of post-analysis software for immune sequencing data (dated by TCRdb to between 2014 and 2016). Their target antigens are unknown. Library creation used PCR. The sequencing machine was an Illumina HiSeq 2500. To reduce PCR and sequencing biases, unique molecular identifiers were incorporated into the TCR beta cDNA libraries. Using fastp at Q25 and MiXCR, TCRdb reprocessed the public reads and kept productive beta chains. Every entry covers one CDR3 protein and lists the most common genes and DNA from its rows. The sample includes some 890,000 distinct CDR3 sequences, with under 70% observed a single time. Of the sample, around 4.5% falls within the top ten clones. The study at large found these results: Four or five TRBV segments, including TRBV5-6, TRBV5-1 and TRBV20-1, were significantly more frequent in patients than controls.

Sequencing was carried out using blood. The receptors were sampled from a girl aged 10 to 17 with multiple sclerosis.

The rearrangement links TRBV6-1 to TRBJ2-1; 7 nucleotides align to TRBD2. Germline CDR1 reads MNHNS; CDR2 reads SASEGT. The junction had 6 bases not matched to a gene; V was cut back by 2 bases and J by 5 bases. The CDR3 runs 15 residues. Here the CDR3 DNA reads TGTGCCAGCAGTGAACCGGGACTACGCCACAATGAGCAGTTCTTC. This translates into CASSEPGLRHNEQFF.

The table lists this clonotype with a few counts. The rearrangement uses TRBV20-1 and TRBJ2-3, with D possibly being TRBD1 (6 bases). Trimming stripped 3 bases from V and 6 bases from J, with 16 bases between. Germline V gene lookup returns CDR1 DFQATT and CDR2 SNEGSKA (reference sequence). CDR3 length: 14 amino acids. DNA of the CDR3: TGCAGTGCTAGTCCTAGCACAGGGACGGATACGCAGTATTTT. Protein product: CSASPSTGTDTQYF.

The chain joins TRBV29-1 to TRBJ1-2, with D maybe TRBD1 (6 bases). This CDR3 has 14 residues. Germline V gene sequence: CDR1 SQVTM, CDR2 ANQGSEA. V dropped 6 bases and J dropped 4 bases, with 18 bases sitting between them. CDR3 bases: TGCAGCGTGTACTCCGGGACAAATTTCTATGGCTACACCTTC. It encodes CSVYSGTNFYGYTF.

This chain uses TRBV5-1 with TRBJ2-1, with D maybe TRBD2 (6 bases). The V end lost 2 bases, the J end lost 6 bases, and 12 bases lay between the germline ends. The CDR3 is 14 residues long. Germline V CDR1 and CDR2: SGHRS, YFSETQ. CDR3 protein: CASSFSTRSNEQFF. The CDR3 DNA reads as TGCGCCAGCAGCTTTTCGACTAGATCCAATGAGCAGTTCTTC.

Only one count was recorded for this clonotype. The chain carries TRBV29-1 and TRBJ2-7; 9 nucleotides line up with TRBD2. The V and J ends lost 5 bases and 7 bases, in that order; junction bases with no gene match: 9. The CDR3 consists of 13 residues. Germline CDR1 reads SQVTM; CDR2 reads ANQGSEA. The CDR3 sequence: CSVRTSDPGEQYF. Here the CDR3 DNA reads TGCAGCGTTCGGACTAGCGACCCGGGAGAGCAGTACTTC.

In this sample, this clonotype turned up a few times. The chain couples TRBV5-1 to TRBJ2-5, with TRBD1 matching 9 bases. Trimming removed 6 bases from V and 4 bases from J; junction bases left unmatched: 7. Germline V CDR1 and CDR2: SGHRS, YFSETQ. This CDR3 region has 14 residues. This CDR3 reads CASIQGTGPETQYF. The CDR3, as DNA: TGCGCCAGCATTCAAGGGACAGGGCCAGAGACCCAGTACTTC.

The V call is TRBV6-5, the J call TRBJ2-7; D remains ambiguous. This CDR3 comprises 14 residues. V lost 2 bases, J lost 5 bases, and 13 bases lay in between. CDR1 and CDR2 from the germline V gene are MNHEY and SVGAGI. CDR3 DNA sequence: TGTGCCAGCAGTTACCGCGGAGAATCCCACGAGCAGTACTTC. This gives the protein CASSYRGESHEQYF.

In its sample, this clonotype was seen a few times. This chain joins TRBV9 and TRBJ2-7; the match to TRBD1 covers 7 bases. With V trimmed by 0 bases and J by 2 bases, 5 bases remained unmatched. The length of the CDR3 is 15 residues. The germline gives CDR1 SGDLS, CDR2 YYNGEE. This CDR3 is CASSVGDSETYEQYF. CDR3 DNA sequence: TGTGCCAGCAGCGTAGGGGACAGCGAAACCTACGAGCAGTACTTC.

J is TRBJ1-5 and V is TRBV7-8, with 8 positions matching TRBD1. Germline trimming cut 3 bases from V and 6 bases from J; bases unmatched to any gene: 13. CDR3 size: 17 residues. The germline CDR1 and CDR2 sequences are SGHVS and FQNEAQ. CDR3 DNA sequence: TGTGCCAGCAGCTTTCTGGCTATCGGACAGGGAGGTCAGCCCCAGCATTTT. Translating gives CASSFLAIGQGGQPQHF.

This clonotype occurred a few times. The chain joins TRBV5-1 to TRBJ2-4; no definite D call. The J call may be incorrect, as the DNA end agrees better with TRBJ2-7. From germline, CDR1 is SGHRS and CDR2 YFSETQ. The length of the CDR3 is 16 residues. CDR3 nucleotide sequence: TGCGCCAGCAGCCCAGTTGTCGGATCCTTTTCGGACGAGCAGTACTTC. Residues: CASSPVVGSFSDEQYF.

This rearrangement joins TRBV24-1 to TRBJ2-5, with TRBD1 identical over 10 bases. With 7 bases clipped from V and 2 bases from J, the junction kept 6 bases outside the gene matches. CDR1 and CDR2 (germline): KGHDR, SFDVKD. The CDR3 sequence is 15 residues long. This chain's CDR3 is CATSPGQGWQETQYF. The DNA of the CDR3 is TGTGCCACCAGCCCGGGACAGGGGTGGCAAGAGACCCAGTACTTC.

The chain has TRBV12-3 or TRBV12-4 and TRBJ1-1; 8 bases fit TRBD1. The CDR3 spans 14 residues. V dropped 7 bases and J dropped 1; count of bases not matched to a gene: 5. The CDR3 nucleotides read TGTGCCAGCAACCCCGGGACAGGGAACACTGAAGCTTTCTTT. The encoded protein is CASNPGTGNTEAFF.

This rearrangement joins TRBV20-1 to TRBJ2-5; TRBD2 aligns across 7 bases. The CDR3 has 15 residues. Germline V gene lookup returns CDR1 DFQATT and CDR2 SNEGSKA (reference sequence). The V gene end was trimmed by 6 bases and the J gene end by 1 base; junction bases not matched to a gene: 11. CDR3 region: CSAPDLAASQETQYF. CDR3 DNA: TGCAGTGCCCCGGATCTAGCGGCCTCCCAAGAGACCCAGTACTTC.

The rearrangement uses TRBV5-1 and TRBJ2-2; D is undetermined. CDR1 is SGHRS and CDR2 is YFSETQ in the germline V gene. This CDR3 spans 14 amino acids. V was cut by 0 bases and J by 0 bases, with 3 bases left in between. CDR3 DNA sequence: TGCGCCAGCAGCTTGGGCTCGAACACCGGGGAGCTGTTTTTT. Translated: CASSLGSNTGELFF. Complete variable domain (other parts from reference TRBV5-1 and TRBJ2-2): KAGVTQTPRYLIKTRGQQVTLSCSPISGHRSVSWYQQTPGQGLQFLFEYFSETQRNKGNFPGRFSGRQFSNSRSEMNVSTLELGDSALYLCASSLGSNTGELFFGEGSRLTVL.